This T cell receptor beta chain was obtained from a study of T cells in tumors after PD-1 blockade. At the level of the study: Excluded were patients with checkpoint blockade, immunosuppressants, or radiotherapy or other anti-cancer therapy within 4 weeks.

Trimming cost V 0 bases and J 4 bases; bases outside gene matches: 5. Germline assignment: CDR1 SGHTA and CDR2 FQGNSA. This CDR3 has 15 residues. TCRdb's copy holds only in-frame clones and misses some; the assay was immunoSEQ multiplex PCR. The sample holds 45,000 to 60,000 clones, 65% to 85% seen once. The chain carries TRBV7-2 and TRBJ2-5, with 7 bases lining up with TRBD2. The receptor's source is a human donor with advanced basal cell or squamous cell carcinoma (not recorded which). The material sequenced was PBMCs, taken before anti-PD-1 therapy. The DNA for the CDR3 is TGTGCCAGCAGCTTAGCGGGAGGGCCGTCAGAGACCCAGTACTTC. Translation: CASSLAGGPSETQYF.